This entry lists 21 T cell receptor beta chains sequenced from one sample in a study of tumor-infiltrating lymphocytes in primary liver carcinoma. For each extraction, RNA and DNA were obtained together from approximately 20-30 mg of unsorted bulk tissue. Priming with a constant-region primer yielded TCR beta cDNA from about 500 ng total RNA. Three nested multiplex PCR rounds of slightly modified ARM-PCR generated TCR beta libraries. Both of the initial two PCR rounds ran for approximately 10 cycles and employed TRBV1-TRBV30 forward primers alongside a C-beta reverse primer. One entry per CDR3 protein, called by TCRdb with MiXCR from the multiplex PCR reads. The sample holds about 32,000 distinct CDR3 sequences, under 75% seen once. The sequenced material came from liver tumor tissue from sampling region 4. Specified subset: tumor region T4, right-lateral pole. The receptors originated from a man aged 35 to 55 with primary liver carcinoma and hepatitis B virus infection.

This clonotype was detected once. This chain joins TRBV4-3 and TRBJ1-2; 7 nucleotides align to TRBD1. V trimming: 3 bases; J trimming: 4 bases; junction bases outside the gene matches: 14. This CDR3 comprises 17 residues. Germline CDR1 LGHNA, CDR2 YSLEER. The chain's CDR3 is CASSQDYQQGQIYGYTF. In DNA, the CDR3 is TGCGCCAGCAGCCAGGATTATCAACAGGGGCAGATCTATGGCTACACCTTC.

This clonotype has at least ten counts. V gene TRBV25-1 combines with J gene TRBJ2-4; 7 nucleotides match TRBD1. Unmatched junction bases numbered 4, after V lost 1 base and J lost 7 bases. The germline V gene has CDR1 MGHDK and CDR2 SYGVNS. This CDR3 is built from 14 residues. The CDR3: CASSESTGLNIQYF. The DNA of the CDR3 is TGTGCCAGCAGTGAATCGACAGGGCTTAACATTCAGTACTTC.

Concerning this clonotype: This may be a read error: a much more frequent sequence differs by one nucleotide. The rearrangement links TRBV11-2 to TRBJ2-7, with a weak D call TRBD2 (6 bases). CDR3 length: 12 amino acids. Germline CDR1 reads SGHAT; CDR2 reads FQNNGV. With 7 bases removed from V and 3 bases from J, the gap between germline ends came to 10 bases. CDR3 protein: CASNPGGYEQYF. The CDR3 DNA sequence: TGTGCCAGCAATCCCGGGGGCTACGAGCAGTACTTC.

This chain uses TRBV12-3 or TRBV12-4 with TRBJ2-1; 7 bases are a match to TRBD1. The ends lost 1 base at V and 6 bases at J; junction bases unmatched: 6. The CDR3 sequence is 15 residues long. CDR3 loop: CASSLGQGNVNEQFF. The CDR3 DNA reads TGTGCCAGCAGTTTAGGACAGGGAAATGTCAATGAGCAGTTCTTC.

Regarding this clonotype: Germline and junction disagree at one end, which may indicate a read error. J is TRBJ2-2 and V is TRBV12-3 or TRBV12-4, with D possibly called TRBD1 or TRBD2 (5 bases each). This CDR3 comprises 12 residues. CDR3 residues: CASSPSGRELLF. CDR3 DNA sequence: TGTGCCAGCAGCCCATCGGGCAGGGAGCTGCTTTTT.

This clonotype was counted a single time. The germline gene is not matched at one end of the junction; a read error may be the cause. The chain uses TRBV11-2 and TRBJ2-1; tentatively, D is TRBD2 (6 bases). Germline-derived CDR1 and CDR2 are SGHAT and FQNNGV. The CDR3 sequence is 16 residues long. CDR3 amino acids: CASSSPGGIGFNGQFF. The CDR3, as DNA: TGTGCCAGCAGCTCCCCCGGCGGGATTGGCTTCAATGGGCAGTTCTTC.

This clonotype was picked up a small number of times. The chain combines TRBV20-1 with TRBJ2-7; TRBD1 matches 10 bases. Germline assignment: CDR1 DFQATT and CDR2 SNEGSKA (reference sequence). Trimming removed 0 bases from V and 12 bases from J; junction bases left unmatched: 8. CDR3 size: 13 residues. The CDR3 here is CSARDRGQGIMYF. CDR3 coding DNA: TGCAGTGCTAGAGATAGGGGACAGGGGATTATGTACTTC.

Concerning this clonotype itself: The CDR3 end shows no conserved phenylalanine or tryptophan, and so a read error is likely. In DNA, the CDR3 is TGTGCAAGCACCCCAGGGACAAACAATGAGCAGTTCTTA. Amino acids: CASTPGTNNEQFL. The chain couples TRBV6-6 to TRBJ2-1, with a tentative D call TRBD1 (6 bases). Looked up from germline, CDR1 is MNHNY and CDR2 is SVGAGI (reference sequence). CDR3 size: 13 residues.

Only one count was recorded for this clonotype. J is TRBJ2-5 and V is TRBV12-3 or TRBV12-4; the D call may be TRBD1 or TRBD2 (7 bases each). With 6 bases removed from V and 10 bases from J, the gap between germline ends came to 18 bases. The CDR3 contains 13 residues. Here the CDR3 DNA reads TGTGCCAGCAGCCGGAGCGGGACAGAGCTCCAGTACTTC. Translation gives CASSRSGTELQYF.

This sequence joins TRBV11-2 and TRBJ2-7, with 10 nucleotides matching TRBD2. The CDR3 covers 15 residues. Germline CDR1 is SGHAT and CDR2 is FQNNGV. Unmatched junction bases numbered 10, after V lost 2 bases and J lost 9 bases. The CDR3 loop is CASSLILAGASAQYF. As DNA, the CDR3 is TGTGCCAGCAGCTTAATCCTAGCGGGGGCTAGTGCGCAGTACTTC.

As regards this clonotype: One end of the junction does not line up with germline, which may come from a read error. The DNA for the CDR3 is TGCGCCAGCAGCTCTAGCGGGGGATACAATGGGCAGTTCTTC. Translation: CASSSSGGYNGQFF. V is TRBV5-1 and J is TRBJ2-1, with 10 bases fitting TRBD2. This CDR3 comprises 14 residues. The germline V gene has CDR1 SGHRS and CDR2 YFSETQ.

Points on this clonotype: Being one base from a much bigger clone, this may be a read error. The genes are TRBV7-3 and TRBJ2-2; tentative D call: TRBD2 (7 bases). This CDR3 has 14 amino acids. The germline V gene has CDR1 SGHTA and CDR2 FQGTGA. V was clipped by 3 bases and J by 7 bases, with 12 bases between them. The CDR3 coding sequence is TGTGCCAGCAGCTTTCAGGGGAGGGTCGGGGAGCTGTTTTTT. Protein: CASSFQGRVGELFF.

This clonotype was observed a single time. A junction end diverges from the germline sequence, so it may reflect a read error. This chain uses TRBV6-2 or TRBV6-3 with TRBJ1-1; no definite D call. CDR3 size: 12 residues. CDR1 and CDR2 from the germline V gene are MNHEY and SVGEGT. CDR3 DNA sequence: TGTGCCAGCAGGACACGTAACACTGAATCTTACTTT. It yields the protein CASRTRNTESYF.

The chain links TRBV11-2 to TRBJ2-3, with a tentative D call TRBD2 (5 bases). This CDR3 region has 18 residues. The V and J ends lost 5 bases and 6 bases respectively, with 27 bases between them. CDR1 is SGHAT, CDR2 FQNNGV, per germline. CDR3 sequence reads: CASSEAPQRPAVTDTQYF. CDR3 nucleotide sequence: TGTGCCAGCAGCGAGGCACCACAGAGACCAGCGGTCACGGATACGCAGTATTTT.

Points on this clonotype: No conserved phenylalanine or tryptophan ends this CDR3, so it is likely a read error. No DNA is shown, since the ends of the CDR3 on it are uncertain; the CDR3 is the one TCRdb lists. V usage is TRBV4-3 and J usage is TRBJ2-5; the DNA was not used to check the table's D call, TRBD2. Per germline, CDR1 LGHNA and CDR2 YSLEER. Inclusive of both ends, the CDR3 amounts to 17 amino acids. The CDR3 loop is CASSQAASGRTGETHYL.

The chain employs TRBV3-1 and TRBJ1-5; D unresolved. V was shortened by 0 bases and J by 5 bases, with 8 bases between the two germline ends. Germline V gives CDR1 LGHDT, CDR2 YNNKEL (reference sequence). The CDR3 has 14 amino acids. The CDR3 DNA reads as TGTGCCAGCAGCCAAGATCCGGCAGATCAGCCCCAGCATTTT. This translates into CASSQDPADQPQHF.

The chain couples TRBV6-4 to TRBJ1-6; 7 nucleotides line up with TRBD1. The germline V gene has CDR1 MRHNA and CDR2 SNTAGT. The CDR3 is 14 amino acids. The CDR3 DNA reads as TGTGCTATCAGTGACGGGACAGACCGCTCACCCCTCCACTTT. This encodes CAISDGTDRSPLHF.

This clonotype occurred once. One end of the junction is discordant with germline, which a read error may explain. V is TRBV28 and J is TRBJ1-2; the D is unclear. The CDR3 contains 13 residues. Germline-derived CDR1 and CDR2 are MDHEN and SYDVKM. CDR3 in amino acids: CATSFAQSYVYTF. The CDR3 coding sequence is TGTGCCACCAGTTTCGCACAGTCCTATGTCTACACCTTC.

Details on this clonotype: The junction departs from the called germline gene at one end, perhaps through a read error. This chain uses TRBV6-4 with TRBJ2-3, with 9 bases aligning to TRBD2. The CDR3 is made up of 15 amino acids. Germline V gene sequence: CDR1 MRHNA, CDR2 SNTAGT. The DNA of the CDR3 is TGTGCCAGCAGTGACTCAGCGGGAGGCACAGATACGCAGTGCTTT. This codes for CASSDSAGGTDTQCF.

This clonotype rates as medium-sized. The gene calls are TRBV6-5 and TRBJ1-4; D uncertain. This CDR3 comprises 14 residues. V lost 6 bases and J 0 bases, leaving 8 bases between the germline ends. CDR1 and CDR2 (germline): MNHEY, SVGAGI. The CDR3 bases are TGTGCCAGCAGAATGATTGCAACTAATGAAAAACTGTTTTTT. Translation gives CASRMIATNEKLFF.

Details on this clonotype: A junction boundary mismatches the germline segment, possibly from a read error. The chain is built from TRBV11-2 and TRBJ1-5; D may be TRBD1 (6 bases). Germline CDR1 reads SGHAT; CDR2 reads FQNNGV. CDR3 length equals 16 residues. The CDR3 protein is CASSLKGGLMDQPQDF. The CDR3 nucleotides are TGTGCCAGCAGCCTAAAAGGGGGACTGATGGATCAGCCCCAGGATTTT. Supplemented by reference TRBV11-2 and TRBJ1-5, the full variable domain reads EAGVAQSPRYKIIEKRQSVAFWCNPISGHATLYWYQQILGQGPKLLIQFQNNGVVDDSQLPKDRFSAERLKGVDSTLKIQPAKLEDSAVYLCASSLKGGLMDQPQDFGDGTRLSIL.